This TCR beta chain emerged from a study of cytomegalovirus exposure and HLA in healthy donors. General observations from the study: It was only CMV serostatus that was available as immune exposure information.

Nominal health characterized the donors when sampled, though unrecorded immune exposures were likely. Concerning this clone: What it binds is not known.

V was clipped by 7 bases and J by 6 bases; unmatched bases: 15. CDR3 length equals 16 residues. Looked up from germline, CDR1 is LNHDA and CDR2 is SQIVND (reference sequence). PCR involved 60 Vbeta and 13 Jbeta primers. Only in-frame clones appear in the TCRdb table, and some are missing; sequencing was by immunoSEQ multiplex PCR. The data show roughly 100,000 clones, with roughly 80% seen just once and 6% to 8% held by the top ten. The sequence was obtained from a man younger than 45 in good health and CMV-seropositive. The sequencing sample was made of PBMCs. This chain connects TRBV19 to TRBJ1-5; 7 positions match TRBD1. CDR3 in amino acids: CASTGAGQGVGQPQHF. CDR3 nucleotide sequence: TGTGCCAGTACGGGGGCTGGGCAGGGGGTTGGTCAGCCCCAGCATTTT.